The present TCR beta chain was sequenced within a study of CD8 T cells in ankylosing spondylitis. General observations from the study: Characteristic, it appeared, of ankylosing spondylitis blood was a TCR beta motif of fewer than 10 highly homologous variants.

On this clonotype itself: Its antigen is as yet unknown.

TCR beta libraries were made by quantitative 5'-RACE with molecular barcodes. TCRdb re-analysed the 5' RACE reads in MiXCR, keeping a single row per CDR3 protein. The sample contains over 30,000 distinct CDR3 sequences, more than 15% of which appear only once. Sequenced: blood. This receptor was obtained from a male donor with ankylosing spondylitis or in good health (not recorded which).

The CDR3 sequence is CASSLMKWTSGRGNEQFF. The DNA for the CDR3 is TGCGCCAGCAGCTTGATGAAGTGGACTAGCGGGAGGGGGAATGAGCAGTTCTTC. The chain couples TRBV5-1 to TRBJ2-1; TRBD2 aligns across 15 bases. Unmatched junction bases numbered 9, after V lost 1 base and J lost 7 bases. This CDR3 region has 18 residues. The germline gives CDR1 SGHRS, CDR2 YFSETQ.